This T cell receptor (beta chain) was profiled in a study of blood T cell repertoires in COVID-19. Overall study: Both acute and convalescent COVID-19 samples were obtained from the United States, Italy and Spain.

The CDR3 has 14 amino acids. Germline-derived CDR1 and CDR2 are MDHEN and SYDVKM. V dropped 5 bases and J dropped 9 bases, with 17 bases sitting between them. In the original workflow: Estimation of nucleated cell counts relied on the amplification of reference gene primers. Assay used: immunoSEQ multiplex PCR; TCRdb lists only in-frame clones, some missing. The V and J calls and clone size are taken from that table; D and trimming were inferred from the DNA. The sample shows about 170,000 clones, about 89% of them seen only once. This clone has just a few counts. This TCR was recovered from a man between 65 and 79 years old with acute or convalescent COVID-19. Sequenced input: peripheral blood. The chain employs TRBV28 and TRBJ2-1; TRBD2 might be the D (6 bases). CDR3 protein: CASSPLVRGSEQFF. The CDR3 nucleotides are TGTGCCAGCAGTCCATTAGTGCGGGGAAGTGAGCAGTTCTTC.